This T cell receptor (beta chain) was sequenced during a study of blood T cell repertoires in COVID-19. Across the whole study: Sample material is recorded as cDNA or gDNA derived from T cells, B-cell-depleted T cells, or PBMCs.

The CDR3 is made up of 15 amino acids. The germline gives CDR1 SGHVS, CDR2 FNYEAQ. With V trimmed by 6 bases and J by 3 bases, 11 bases remained unmatched. Grouping used clinical history reported by participants in a survey and questionnaire. Original handling: Amplified reference gene primers provided the basis for estimating nucleated cell counts. Only in-frame clones appear in the TCRdb table, and some are missing; sequencing was by immunoSEQ multiplex PCR. The DNA was the basis for D and trimming; V, J and clone size are from that table. The table has 150,000 or so clones, roughly nine tenths seen once.

The specimen sequenced was PBMCs or T cells enriched from blood (not recorded which). This sequence originates from a woman aged 45-65 years who had recovered from COVID-19. The chain links TRBV7-6 to TRBJ2-7; 7 positions agree with TRBD2. The CDR3 loop is CASSRTSGDFYEQYF. In DNA form, the CDR3 reads TGTGCCAGCAGTCGCACCAGCGGGGACTTCTACGAGCAGTACTTC.